The clone carrying this T cell receptor (beta chain) has just one count. Antigen specificity is unknown. Every subset had its genomic DNA shared out evenly among several immunoSEQ plates. Sorted-subset replicate PCRs used 150 to 200 ng DNA, approximately 33,000 T cell genomes. Methods used by the authors: ImmunoSEQ junction-only sequences lacked quality scores, so their filtering differed. Libraries were prepared by immunoSEQ multiplex PCR; TCRdb keeps only in-frame clonotypes and omits some of them. Clone size and V and J calls were adopted from that table, with D and trimming inferred from the DNA. The sample holds about 2 million clones, roughly 94% seen once. The sample originates from a study of shared clonotypes between healthy human individuals. Study-level findings and limits: Generation probability values for non-shared clonotypes were lower than those for clonotypes shared by all four donors.

V was cut by 5 bases and J by 8 bases, with 19 bases left in between. This CDR3 comprises 15 residues. Germline lookup yields CDR1 MNHNS and CDR2 SASEGT. The receptor's source is a man between 18 and 35 years old in good health. This sequence joins TRBV6-1 and TRBJ1-5; D ambiguous. Source material: naive CD4+ T cells sorted from blood. Subset defined: CD45RA+ positively selected. The CDR3 DNA follows: TGTGCCAGCAGTACCTTTGTAGGGCCAGCGAAGCCCCAGCATTTT. Translation: CASSTFVGPAKPQHF.